This TCR beta chain was profiled in a study of T cells in women clearing cervical HPV infection listed by TCRdb under 2018. With respect to the entire study: The cases were approximately 25 women with histologically confirmed HPV16-related CIN3 or worse, and 2 of these cases were invasive cancers. For cases, a median interval of 149 days, with an interquartile range of about 90 to 210 days, was observed between lesion detection and blood sampling. Because only a few women had HLA typing data, the possibility that HLA type acted as a confounder could not be ruled out. Blood from cases was collected at the visit at which the lesion was first identified, whereas blood from controls was collected once infection was no longer detected. Cases and controls were matched on year of sample collection and on age within five years. The exploratory proof-of-principle case-control study was nested within the Guanacaste HPV Natural History Study in Costa Rica and compared TCR repertoires across cervical HPV16 outcomes. In the parent cohort, some 9,900 women aged 18 or older were enrolled in Guanacaste, Costa Rica, during about 1993 to 1995 and then followed for roughly seven years. Five blinded duplicates per group were added as quality controls, so that 60 or so samples were obtained: some 50 participants and about 10 replicates. The approximately 25 controls were women who cleared a single incident HPV16 infection within 12 months without developing precancer or cancer. Cases had a median age of approximately 35 years and controls had a median age of 38, with no significant differences in baseline characteristics. Overall study results and their limits: Because the number of T cells in each sample was unknown, differences in richness could reflect differing T-cell content rather than repertoire biology. By combining richness with V gene abundances, random forest classifiers separated cases from controls with an estimated AUC of less than 0.85. TRBV6-7 relative abundance was lower in cases than in controls (around 0.11% versus 0.15%; Bonferroni P = 0.0008). TCR repertoire richness was significantly higher in CIN3+ cases than in controls across sequencing depths, while evenness did not differ. The cross-sectional design could not show whether associations preceded infection or resulted from it; effector/memory subsets and HPV-specific T cells were not isolated.

The immunoSEQ assay used multiplex PCR to amplify TCR beta CDR3 regions from an average of roughly 1.2 ug of genomic DNA per sample. Primer bias was corrected in the assay by using a complete synthetic TCR repertoire to establish an amplification baseline. Amplicons were sequenced on the Illumina platform. Concerning the study's data processing: Sequences were error-corrected by clustering with frequency ratios and a modified nearest-neighbor algorithm, then analyzed in the immunoSEQ Analyzer with IMGT gene definitions. TCR richness and evenness were averaged over 20 rarefaction repeats at each rarefaction depth, excluding samples with fewer sequences than the depth. Relative abundances of V, D and J genes were compared between groups using Wilcoxon rank sum tests, with FDR correction applied. In the blinded duplicates, the intraclass correlation was approximately 96% for TCR richness and averaged about 80% across 65 to 75 gene segments. This is the immuneACCESS table as TCRdb keeps it, with only in-frame sequences that have V and J called. A part of the clones is gone; compared with another copy, unresolved V genes explain less than half, and the rest is unexplained. V and J calls and clone size follow that table, whereas D and trimming were derived from the DNA. The sample has about 40,000 clones on record. The top ten constitute 4.8% of the sample.

Every participant had a single incident cervical HPV16 infection, and prevalent HPV16 infections were excluded. Cervical HPV DNA was detected by MY09/MY11 PCR, and genotyping was performed by dot-blot hybridization. Approximately 15 mL of heparinized blood was centrifuged, after which the buffy coat was aliquoted, frozen at -30 degrees C, and then stored at -80 degrees C. QIAGEN kits were used to extract genomic DNA from buffy coat specimens. Details on this clone: What antigen it recognizes has not been identified. The read ends 3 residues early relative to the CDR3; the germline J gene fills the gap. Other DNA sequences in this sample translate to the same CDR3.

The CDR3 numbers 12 residues from cysteine through phenylalanine. Of the CDR3's DNA, 27 bases were read; they are in frame from base 1. Cut back by 3 bases and 7 bases, the V and J ends lie 9 bases apart. CDR1 SEHNR and CDR2 FQNEAQ are derived from the germline V gene (reference sequence). The sequence joins TRBV7-9 to TRBJ1-2, with a weak D call of TRBD1 (6 bases match). The receptor comes from a woman between 18 and 70 years old with a cervical HPV16 infection that either progressed to CIN3+ or cleared (not recorded which). Material: blood buffy coat. The CDR3 protein: CASSFNRAGYTF. Partial CDR3 DNA: TGTGCCAGCAGCTTCAACAGGGCTGGC.